The present T cell receptor (beta chain) was sequenced within a study of T cell changes during pregnancy in multiple sclerosis (dated by TCRdb to the late 2010s). Study-level background: Changes in the T cell repertoire over the course of pregnancy were examined in this study in women with multiple sclerosis.

Turning to this clone: Its antigen is still unknown. No per-base quality is available; no much larger clone lies one base away.

The CDR3 starts with the cysteine, ends with the phenylalanine, and has 14 residues. Only the CDR3 part of the read is kept: 42 bases, read in frame from the first base. The CDR1 and CDR2 encoded by the germline V gene (reference sequence) are MNHNY and SVGAGI. V gives up 8 bases and J gives up 1 base, and the segment between their germline ends measures 12 bases. Receptors were amplified or captured by the immunoSEQ multiplex PCR assay. Here the immuneACCESS table is served through TCRdb, limited to in-frame sequences with V and J called. Missing clones are a known gap in these copies; in checked studies unresolved V genes cover under half, and the rest lacks a known reason. The sample profile shows 40,000 or so clones; roughly nine tenths of them were found once. Of the sample, 5.5% is held by the ten largest clones.

This specimen consisted of CD8+ T cells from peripheral blood mononuclear cells, obtained in the third trimester of pregnancy. This TCR was sampled from a female donor with multiple sclerosis, enrolled in a pregnancy study. This sequence uses TRBV6-6 and TRBJ2-1; a tentative D call is TRBD2 (6 bases match). The base sequence is TGTGCCAGCGGGGGGAGCGGGTCCTACAATGAGCAGTTCTTC. Translated, it gives CASGGSGSYNEQFF.